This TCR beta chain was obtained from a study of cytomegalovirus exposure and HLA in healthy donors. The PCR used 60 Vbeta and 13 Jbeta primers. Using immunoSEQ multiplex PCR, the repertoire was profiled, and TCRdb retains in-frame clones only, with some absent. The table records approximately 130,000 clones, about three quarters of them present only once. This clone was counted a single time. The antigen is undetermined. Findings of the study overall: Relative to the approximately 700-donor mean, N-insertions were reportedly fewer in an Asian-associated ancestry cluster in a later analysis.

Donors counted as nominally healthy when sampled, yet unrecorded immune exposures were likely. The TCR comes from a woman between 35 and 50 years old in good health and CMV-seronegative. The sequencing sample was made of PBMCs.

CDR3 nucleotide sequence: TGTGCCAGCAGTCCAACGCAGGGCGGGAACACCGGGGAGCTGTTTTTT. Translated, it gives CASSPTQGGNTGELFF. This sequence joins TRBV27 and TRBJ2-2, with D perhaps matching TRBD1 (5 bases). CDR1 MNHEY and CDR2 SMNVEV come from the germline V gene (reference sequence). This CDR3 has 16 residues. The ends were cut back, 5 bases at V and 1 base at J, with 14 bases in the middle.